The 16 T cell receptor beta chains given below trace back to one sample, sequenced in a study of neurological immune-mediated disorders (dated 2019 in TCRdb). The time point label here, explained by the study, means: longitudinal time-point 3. The library came from 5' RACE. For sequencing, an Illumina HiSeq 2500 was employed. TCRdb ran its own pipeline on the public reads, namely fastp trimming at Q25 and MiXCR clone calling, and kept in-frame beta chains. CDR3 protein sequences are deduplicated, and each keeps its most common genes and DNA. The table for this sample lists approximately 85,000 distinct CDR3 sequences; about 4.5% of them were counted only once. The ten largest clonotypes hold about 5.7% of the sample. Sequencing was carried out using PBMCs. The receptors were gathered from a woman aged 60-75 years with multiple sclerosis.

The table lists this clonotype with many counts. The chain combines TRBV7-2 with TRBJ1-1, with 9 bases aligning to TRBD1. The trim removed 5 bases at V and 4 bases at J, leaving 11 bases unmatched. There are 16 residues in the CDR3. Per the germline V gene, CDR1 is SGHTA and CDR2 is FQGNSA. The CDR3 here is CASSQTGTGSVTEAFF. Here the CDR3 DNA reads TGTGCCAGCAGCCAAACCGGGACAGGGTCGGTCACTGAAGCTTTCTTT.

This clonotype was counted at least ten times. This sequence joins TRBV5-1 and TRBJ2-3; a weak D match, TRBD2 (6 bases). The V end lost 5 bases, the J end lost 1 base, and 20 bases lay between the germline ends. This CDR3 spans 17 amino acids. Germline lookup yields CDR1 SGHRS and CDR2 YFSETQ. CDR3 sequence (DNA): TGCGCCAGCAGATTTGGGGAGACTAGTCTTGGCACAGATACGCAGTATTTT. Translated: CASRFGETSLGTDTQYF.

This clonotype has ten or more counts. V usage is TRBV20-1 and J usage is TRBJ2-7; TRBD1 agrees at 10 bases. Germline CDR1 reads DFQATT; CDR2 reads SNEGSKA (reference sequence). The CDR3 has 13 residues. The ends lost 6 bases at V and 1 base at J; junction bases unmatched: 3. The CDR3: CSAGTGASYEQYF. The CDR3, as DNA: TGCAGTGCCGGGACAGGGGCTTCCTACGAGCAGTACTTC.

The sample holds many counts of this clonotype. The chain combines TRBV12-3 or TRBV12-4 with TRBJ1-1; 11 bases line up with TRBD1. Trimming cost V 3 bases and J 7 bases; bases outside gene matches: 4. There are 14 residues in the CDR3. The CDR3 nucleotides read TGTGCCAGCAGTTTGTGGGACAGGGGGAATGAAGCTTTCTTT. It codes for CASSLWDRGNEAFF.

This clonotype was counted ten times or more. The rearrangement joins TRBV5-1 to TRBJ2-2, with a tentative D call TRBD1 (6 bases). V dropped 0 bases and J dropped 3 bases, with 12 bases sitting between them. This CDR3 region has 16 residues. In germline, CDR1 is SGHRS, CDR2 YFSETQ. Here the CDR3 DNA reads TGCGCCAGCAGCTTGGGACAGGCGGACGACACCGGGGAGCTGTTTTTT. It codes for CASSLGQADDTGELFF.

This clonotype was recorded many times. V is TRBV14 and J is TRBJ1-1; D perhaps matches TRBD1 (5 bases). Trimming stripped 1 base from V and 4 bases from J, with 16 bases between. Germline loops: CDR1 SGHDN, CDR2 FVKESK. The CDR3 is 16 amino acids. Here the CDR3 reads CASSQARGIGGTEAFF. The CDR3 DNA sequence: TGTGCCAGCAGCCAAGCCCGTGGCATCGGGGGCACTGAAGCTTTCTTT. Using reference TRBV14 and TRBJ1-1 for the parts outside the CDR3, the full variable domain is EAGVTQFPSHSVIEKGQTVTLRCDPISGHDNLYWYRRVMGKEIKFLLHFVKESKQDESGMPNNRFLAERTGGTYSTLKVQPAELEDSGVYFCASSQARGIGGTEAFFGQGTRLTVV.

At least ten counts were recorded for this clonotype. The genes are TRBV18 and TRBJ2-3, with 7 nucleotides matching TRBD2. Germline assignment: CDR1 KGHSH and CDR2 LQKENI. The CDR3 has 16 residues. V shed 2 bases and J 2 bases; nucleotides not matched to a gene: 7. Here the CDR3 DNA reads TGTGCCAGCTCACCAGGGACGGGACTATTCACAGATACGCAGTATTTT. Its translation: CASSPGTGLFTDTQYF.

This clonotype was seen only a few times. J is TRBJ2-2 and V is TRBV5-1; D unclear. Between the trimmed V and J ends, which lost 2 bases and 0 bases, there was a span of 17 bases. Germline V CDR1 and CDR2: SGHRS, YFSETQ. The CDR3 loop spans 18 amino acids. The CDR3: CASSFGPLTFANTGELFF. CDR3 bases: TGCGCCAGCAGCTTCGGCCCCTTAACGTTCGCGAACACCGGGGAGCTGTTTTTT.

This clonotype was counted at least ten times. The chain carries TRBV5-1 and TRBJ2-3; D ambiguous. The CDR3 loop spans 16 amino acids. Trimming shortened V by 0 bases and J by 0 bases, and 11 bases separated the two germline ends. Germline lookup yields CDR1 SGHRS and CDR2 YFSETQ. The CDR3 here is CASSLVGGTSTDTQYF. CDR3 DNA sequence: TGCGCCAGCAGCTTGGTGGGCGGTACTAGCACAGATACGCAGTATTTT.

This clonotype came up many times. The chain employs TRBV20-1 and TRBJ2-4; D unclear. V dropped 6 bases and J dropped 0 bases, with 12 bases sitting between them. The CDR3 is 14 amino acids. Germline assignment: CDR1 DFQATT and CDR2 SNEGSKA (reference sequence). The CDR3: CSATVGLAKNIQYF. The CDR3 DNA sequence: TGCAGTGCCACCGTGGGCCTAGCCAAAAACATTCAGTACTTC.

This clonotype was recorded many times. The CDR3 sequence is CASSPGQGALGGYTF. DNA for the CDR3: TGTGCCAGCAGTCCTGGACAGGGGGCGCTTGGAGGCTACACCTTC. This chain connects TRBV27 to TRBJ1-2; 11 nucleotides line up with TRBD1. Losses at the gene ends were 5 bases for V and 8 bases for J; bases not matched to a gene: 10. The CDR3 is 15 amino acids. The germline CDR1 and CDR2 sequences are MNHEY and SMNVEV (reference sequence).

This clonotype was counted ten times or more. This sequence joins TRBV7-8 and TRBJ2-7, with a possible D match to TRBD1 (6 bases). V lost 7 bases, J lost 6 bases, and 22 bases lay in between. Looked up from germline, CDR1 is SGHVS and CDR2 is FQNEAQ. The CDR3 totals 15 residues. DNA for the CDR3: TGTGCCAGCACCGACAGGTTCCTCGTGGCTACCGAGCAGTACTTC. This gives the protein CASTDRFLVATEQYF.

This clonotype was observed many times. The CDR3 is CASSEDAALYGYTF. The DNA of the CDR3 is TGTGCCAGCAGTGAAGACGCCGCGCTCTATGGCTACACCTTC. The chain uses TRBV2 and TRBJ1-2; D gene ambiguous. Trimming left V 1 base short and J 4 bases short, with 10 bases between. CDR1 SNHLY and CDR2 FYNNEI come from the germline V gene. The CDR3 sequence is 14 residues long.

In its sample, this clonotype was seen many times. The V and J genes are TRBV6-1 and TRBJ1-5, with no clear D. CDR3 size: 15 residues. The germline gives CDR1 MNHNS, CDR2 SASEGT. Between the trimmed V and J ends, which lost 2 bases and 3 bases, there was a span of 11 bases. CDR3 nucleotide sequence: TGTGCCAGCAGTGAAATCGGCAGCTTCAATCAGCCCCAGCATTTT. Protein: CASSEIGSFNQPQHF.

There are many counts of this clonotype. The rearrangement uses TRBV15 and TRBJ2-1; a weak D match, TRBD1 (5 bases). V was shortened by 5 bases and J by 6 bases, with 14 bases between the two germline ends. The length of the CDR3 is 14 residues. Germline assignment: CDR1 LNHNV and CDR2 YYDKDF (reference sequence). The CDR3 DNA reads as TGTGCCACCAGCCCGACGCGGACATTCAATGAGCAGTTCTTC. It specifies CATSPTRTFNEQFF.

This clonotype has at least ten counts. The chain links TRBV15 to TRBJ2-3; 8 bases agree with TRBD1. The germline V gene has CDR1 LNHNV and CDR2 YYDKDF (reference sequence). The CDR3 totals 14 residues. The V segment lost 2 bases and the J segment 6 bases; nucleotides outside the gene matches: 4. CDR3 protein: CATSRTGGMDTQYF. CDR3 coding DNA: TGTGCCACCAGCAGAACAGGGGGTATGGATACGCAGTATTTT.